The clone carrying this T cell receptor (beta chain) appeared once. Its specificity is not known. These data are taken from a study of OX40 agonist ivuxolimab in advanced cancers. Profiled with immunoSEQ multiplex PCR; TCRdb holds only in-frame clones, not every one. Of approximately 58,000 clones in the sample, just over 85% are singletons; the top ten hold nearly 0.9%. Germline loops: CDR1 SGHNT, CDR2 YYREEE (reference sequence). The CDR3 spans 15 residues. After removal of 2 bases from V and 4 bases from J, the junction contained 7 bases not matched to a gene. Overall study results and limits: Patients who responded partially at 0.1-3.0 mg/kg showed clonal expansion ranking among the lowest. Which antigen the expanded peripheral T cells recognized is unknown.

The sample here was CD4+ or CD8+ T cells sorted from blood, taken in a trial of the OX40 agonist ivuxolimab. The sequence was collected from an adult with an advanced solid tumor such as melanoma, head and neck, liver or kidney cancer. V usage is TRBV5-4 and J usage is TRBJ2-7; TRBD1 aligns across 9 bases. Here the CDR3 reads CASSFGTGSMYEQYF. In nucleotides, the CDR3 is TGTGCCAGCAGCTTCGGGACAGGGTCGATGTACGAGCAGTACTTC.